This TCR beta chain derives from a study of OX40 agonist ivuxolimab in advanced cancers. Some background on the complete study: The costimulatory receptor OX40 (CD134) was targeted by ivuxolimab, a fully human IgG2 agonistic monoclonal antibody. Peripheral TCRbeta sequencing was intended to test whether TCR sequence diversity was altered and clonal T-cell expansion was caused by ivuxolimab. Partial responses were achieved by three dose-escalation patients, of whom one had hepatocellular carcinoma and two had cutaneous melanoma. Intravenous ivuxolimab was administered to patients every 2 weeks at six dose levels: 0.01, 0.1, 0.3, 1.5, 3 and 10 mg/kg. Prior anti-PD-1, anti-PD-L1 or anti-CTLA-4 therapy was permitted, and checkpoint inhibitors had been received by about 37% of dose-escalation patients. The paper covers the monotherapy dose-escalation part of the phase I ivuxolimab trial, which included N ≈ 50 patients. The dose-escalation cohort was 82.7% male with a mean age of approximately 60 years, ranging from about 20 to 85. Of the approximately 50 dose-escalation patients, hepatocellular carcinoma was present in around 20, melanoma in about 15, renal cell carcinoma in 9 and head and neck cancer in 9. Study-wide findings and limitations: After ivuxolimab, more expanded clones were found on average in CD8+ T cells than in CD4+ T cells. At doses from 0.1 to 3.0 mg/kg, clonal expansion was seen in both CD4+ and CD8+ blood T cells between baseline and week 6. Low levels of normalized T-cell clonal expansion were also seen in some patients who did not respond. In partial responders in the 0.1-3.0 mg/kg groups, normalized peripheral clonal expansion was found to be among the lowest, especially among CD8+ T cells. The antigen specificity of the clonally expanded peripheral T cells was not determined.

Comment on this clone: Its antigen is unknown. Base qualities are not at hand, and no much larger clone is one base apart.

The cysteine opens and the phenylalanine closes a CDR3 of 15 amino acids. Only CDR3 DNA remains: 45 bases, in frame from the first base. Genomic DNA was extracted from sorted cells for sequencing of the TCRbeta CDR3 region. The immunoSEQ Assay was used for sequencing of TCRbeta CDR3 regions. TCRdb took over this immuneACCESS table, retaining in-frame rearrangements with V and J assigned. Such tables are incomplete; in checked studies, under half of the missing clones stem from an unresolved V gene, and the remainder is unexplained. In all, the sample holds 60,000 to 70,000 clones, and around 86% of those were seen once. Around 2.5% of the sample is in the top ten clones. Patients with autoimmune disease history or receiving systemic immunosuppression were excluded from the trial. Peripheral blood for TCR sequencing was drawn from every dose cohort at baseline, at cycle 4 day 1 and at cycle 7 day 1. The samples were drawn from a first-in-human, open-label, multicenter phase I dose-escalation trial of ivuxolimab. Adults with locally advanced or metastatic melanoma, renal cell, hepatocellular, or head and neck squamous cell carcinoma were enrolled in the trial. CD4+ and CD8+ T cells were sorted separately from peripheral blood before TCR sequencing.

This receptor was obtained from an adult with an advanced solid tumor such as melanoma, head and neck, liver or kidney cancer. The rearranged segments are TRBV21-1 and TRBJ2-6. TRBV21-1 represents a pseudogene. The sample here was CD4+ or CD8+ T cells sorted from blood, taken in a trial of the OX40 agonist ivuxolimab. The CDR3 reads as follows: CASSKSRAGANVLTF. The DNA is as follows: TGTGCCAGCAGCAAATCAAGGGCTGGGGCCAACGTCCTGACTTTC.